These T cell receptor beta chains were read from a single sample in a study of T cell responses to AZD1222 COVID-19 vaccine. Produced via immunoSEQ multiplex PCR; TCRdb's table is partial and in-frame only. This sample carries around 73,000 clones, about 91% of them seen once, and the ten largest clones take 9% to 9.5%. Here the sequenced sample was peripheral blood, taken 28 days after the second AZD1222 dose. These receptors were collected from an adult who received the AZD1222 COVID-19 vaccine. CDR3s include the opening cysteine and the closing phenylalanine or tryptophan. D genes are given only for firm matches. Some rows mark clone size as missing; the rest say once, few, many or name a class of expanded clone.

j_call: TRBJ2-5; v_call: TRBV7-2; d_call: .; clone_size: .; cdr3_aa: CASSLTIQKETQYF; cdr3_nt: TGTGCCAGCAGCTTGACTATACAGAAGGAGACCCAGTACTTC
j_call: TRBJ1-1; v_call: TRBV6-5; d_call: .; clone_size: .; cdr3_aa: CASSYSGVWDTEAFF; cdr3_nt: TGTGCCAGCAGTTACTCTGGGGTCTGGGACACCGAAGCTTTCTTT
j_call: TRBJ2-7; v_call: TRBV7-9; d_call: .; clone_size: .; cdr3_aa: CASSLGDGASSYEQYF; cdr3_nt: TGTGCCAGCAGCTTAGGGGACGGAGCCTCTTCCTACGAGCAGTACTTC
j_call: TRBJ2-5; v_call: TRBV6-2/TRBV6-3; d_call: TRBD1; clone_size: once; cdr3_aa: CASSRGTGKETQYF; cdr3_nt: TGTGCCAGCAGCCGAGGGACAGGGAAAGAGACCCAGTACTTC
j_call: TRBJ2-7; v_call: TRBV12-3/TRBV12-4; d_call: .; clone_size: .; cdr3_aa: CASSLVLEGQYF; cdr3_nt: TGTGCCAGCAGTTTGGTCTTGGAAGGGCAGTACTTC
j_call: TRBJ1-2; v_call: TRBV5-1; d_call: TRBD1; clone_size: .; cdr3_aa: CASSVGQSYGYTF; cdr3_nt: TGCGCCAGCAGCGTGGGACAGAGCTATGGCTACACCTTC
j_call: TRBJ2-5; v_call: TRBV4-1; d_call: .; clone_size: .; cdr3_aa: CASSQDTGQGGETQYF; cdr3_nt: TGCGCCAGCAGCCAAGATACAGGACAGGGAGGGGAGACCCAGTACTTC
j_call: TRBJ2-7; v_call: TRBV7-2; d_call: TRBD2; clone_size: once; cdr3_aa: CASSPQMGAGGREQYF; cdr3_nt: TGTGCCAGCAGCCCTCAGATGGGGGCGGGGGGGCGTGAGCAGTACTTC
j_call: TRBJ1-4; v_call: TRBV7-2; d_call: TRBD1; clone_size: few; cdr3_aa: CASSRTGFNEKLFF; cdr3_nt: TGTGCCAGCAGCCGGACAGGGTTTAATGAAAAACTGTTTTTT
j_call: TRBJ2-1; v_call: TRBV5-1; d_call: .; clone_size: once; cdr3_aa: CASSSPRGGSYNEQFF; cdr3_nt: TGCGCCAGCAGCAGTCCTCGGGGTGGCTCCTACAATGAGCAGTTCTTC
j_call: TRBJ2-3; v_call: TRBV6-5; d_call: .; clone_size: .; cdr3_aa: CASSYDPGTRDTQYF; cdr3_nt: TGTGCCAGCAGTTACGATCCAGGGACAAGGGATACGCAGTATTTT
j_call: TRBJ1-6; v_call: TRBV30; d_call: TRBD1; clone_size: .; cdr3_aa: CAWSVRGGTVGSPLHF; cdr3_nt: TGTGCCTGGAGTGTACGCGGCGGGACAGTTGGTTCACCCCTCCACTTT
j_call: TRBJ2-5; v_call: TRBV19; d_call: TRBD1; clone_size: .; cdr3_aa: CASSTRTGLSRETQYF; cdr3_nt: TGTGCCAGTAGTACGAGGACAGGGTTATCGCGAGAGACCCAGTACTTC
j_call: TRBJ1-3; v_call: TRBV15; d_call: .; clone_size: .; cdr3_aa: CATSRAGSGNTIYF; cdr3_nt: TGTGCCACCAGCAGAGCAGGGTCTGGAAACACCATATATTTT
j_call: TRBJ1-6; v_call: TRBV28; d_call: TRBD1; clone_size: .; cdr3_aa: CASSLVETGNSPLHF; cdr3_nt: TGTGCCAGCAGTTTAGTTGAGACAGGGAATTCACCCCTCCACTTT
j_call: TRBJ1-1; v_call: TRBV7-2; d_call: .; clone_size: once; cdr3_aa: CASSLGAGSNTEAFF; cdr3_nt: TGTGCCAGCAGCTTAGGGGCAGGGTCGAACACTGAAGCTTTCTTT
j_call: TRBJ1-3; v_call: TRBV7-9; d_call: TRBD1; clone_size: .; cdr3_aa: CASSGDRGLTGNTIYF; cdr3_nt: TGTGCCAGCAGCGGGGACAGGGGATTAACTGGAAACACCATATATTTT
j_call: TRBJ1-1; v_call: TRBV15; d_call: TRBD1; clone_size: .; cdr3_aa: CATSRARTGNTEAFF; cdr3_nt: TGTGCCACCAGCAGAGCCAGGACAGGGAACACTGAAGCTTTCTTT
j_call: TRBJ1-5; v_call: TRBV5-8; d_call: TRBD1; clone_size: .; cdr3_aa: CASSLVPDRGQPQHF; cdr3_nt: TGTGCCAGCAGCTTGGTACCCGACAGGGGTCAGCCCCAGCATTTT
j_call: TRBJ2-1; v_call: TRBV5-4; d_call: .; clone_size: .; cdr3_aa: CASAAGVANEQFF; cdr3_nt: TGTGCCAGCGCGGCAGGAGTTGCTAATGAGCAGTTCTTC
j_call: TRBJ2-1; v_call: TRBV7-9; d_call: TRBD1; clone_size: .; cdr3_aa: CASSPRGQGARNEQFF; cdr3_nt: TGTGCCAGCAGCCCGAGGGGACAGGGGGCCCGGAATGAGCAGTTCTTC
j_call: TRBJ1-3; v_call: TRBV5-1; d_call: .; clone_size: .; cdr3_aa: CASSSDPSSSGNTIYF; cdr3_nt: TGCGCCAGCAGCTCGGACCCCAGTAGCTCTGGAAACACCATATATTTT
j_call: TRBJ1-5; v_call: TRBV15; d_call: .; clone_size: .; cdr3_aa: CATSQGRQSNQPQHF; cdr3_nt: TGTGCCACCAGCCAAGGAAGGCAGAGCAATCAGCCCCAGCATTTT
j_call: TRBJ2-7; v_call: TRBV28; d_call: .; clone_size: .; cdr3_aa: CASQGRTSSYEQYF; cdr3_nt: TGTGCCAGCCAGGGGAGGACTAGTTCCTACGAGCAGTACTTC
j_call: TRBJ2-3; v_call: TRBV10-3; d_call: TRBD2; clone_size: once; cdr3_aa: CAIGGLAGQLDTQYF; cdr3_nt: TGTGCCATCGGGGGACTAGCGGGACAGTTAGATACGCAGTATTTT
j_call: TRBJ1-1; v_call: TRBV30; d_call: .; clone_size: .; cdr3_aa: CAWRGRSTEAFF; cdr3_nt: TGTGCCTGGAGGGGGAGGAGCACTGAAGCTTTCTTT
j_call: TRBJ2-6; v_call: TRBV25-1; d_call: .; clone_size: .; cdr3_aa: CATRGQGYGAGANVLTF; cdr3_nt: TGTGCCACCCGGGGGCAGGGATATGGGGCTGGGGCCAACGTCCTGACTTTC
j_call: TRBJ1-2; v_call: TRBV5-1; d_call: .; clone_size: .; cdr3_aa: CASSLAEPEGGYTF; cdr3_nt: TGCGCCAGCAGCTTGGCGGAACCGGAGGGTGGCTACACCTTC
j_call: TRBJ2-1; v_call: TRBV4-2; d_call: .; clone_size: .; cdr3_aa: CASSQDPATASYNEQFF; cdr3_nt: TGTGCCAGCAGCCAAGATCCGGCAACAGCCTCCTACAATGAGCAGTTCTTC
j_call: TRBJ1-1; v_call: TRBV27; d_call: .; clone_size: .; cdr3_aa: CASSLTGWPRTREAFF; cdr3_nt: TGTGCCAGCAGTCTAACCGGCTGGCCGCGTACCCGTGAAGCTTTCTTT
j_call: TRBJ1-1; v_call: TRBV7-9; d_call: .; clone_size: .; cdr3_aa: CASSWDTEAFF; cdr3_nt: TGTGCCAGCAGCTGGGACACTGAAGCTTTCTTT
j_call: TRBJ1-1; v_call: TRBV6-6; d_call: .; clone_size: .; cdr3_aa: CASLIVGNLNTEAFF; cdr3_nt: TGTGCCAGCTTAATCGTGGGGAACCTGAACACTGAAGCTTTCTTT
j_call: TRBJ2-2; v_call: TRBV7-9; d_call: .; clone_size: .; cdr3_aa: CASSLGQPNTGELFF; cdr3_nt: TGTGCCAGCAGCTTGGGACAACCGAACACCGGGGAGCTGTTTTTT
j_call: TRBJ1-2; v_call: TRBV29-1; d_call: TRBD1; clone_size: .; cdr3_aa: CSVSGTGVYGYTF; cdr3_nt: TGCAGCGTTTCCGGGACAGGGGTCTATGGCTACACCTTC
j_call: TRBJ1-4; v_call: TRBV7-9; d_call: .; clone_size: .; cdr3_aa: CASSFGAGIEKLFF; cdr3_nt: TGTGCCAGCAGCTTTGGGGCAGGGATTGAAAAACTGTTTTTT
j_call: TRBJ1-5; v_call: TRBV7-8; d_call: TRBD1; clone_size: .; cdr3_aa: CASSLPGGDQPQHF; cdr3_nt: TGTGCCAGCAGCTTACCAGGGGGGGATCAGCCCCAGCATTTT
j_call: TRBJ2-1; v_call: TRBV27; d_call: TRBD2; clone_size: .; cdr3_aa: CASSSHRPRISGISVEQFF; cdr3_nt: TGTGCCAGCAGTTCGCATCGGCCCCGGATTAGCGGGATCAGTGTTGAGCAGTTCTTC
j_call: TRBJ1-3; v_call: TRBV4-2; d_call: TRBD1; clone_size: once; cdr3_aa: CASSQRTGGTAGNTIYF; cdr3_nt: TGTGCCAGCAGCCAAAGGACAGGGGGAACGGCTGGAAACACCATATATTTT
j_call: TRBJ2-5; v_call: TRBV6-2/TRBV6-3; d_call: TRBD1; clone_size: .; cdr3_aa: CASSIRQGAGETQYF; cdr3_nt: TGTGCCAGCAGCATTAGACAGGGGGCTGGAGAGACCCAGTACTTC
j_call: TRBJ2-2; v_call: TRBV11-3; d_call: .; clone_size: .; cdr3_aa: CASRGGRSGELFF; cdr3_nt: TGTGCCAGCAGAGGGGGGAGATCCGGGGAGCTGTTTTTT
j_call: TRBJ1-2; v_call: TRBV6-5; d_call: .; clone_size: .; cdr3_aa: CASSTKRRVVDGYTF; cdr3_nt: TGTGCCAGCAGTACGAAGCGACGGGTTGTGGATGGCTACACCTTC
j_call: TRBJ2-7; v_call: TRBV7-2; d_call: .; clone_size: .; cdr3_aa: CASSLLSKAYEQYF; cdr3_nt: TGTGCCAGCAGCTTATTGAGCAAGGCCTACGAGCAGTACTTC
j_call: TRBJ1-1; v_call: TRBV5-6; d_call: .; clone_size: .; cdr3_aa: CASSLVRVRNEAFF; cdr3_nt: TGTGCCAGCAGCTTAGTAAGGGTCAGAAATGAAGCTTTCTTT
j_call: TRBJ2-2; v_call: TRBV4-2; d_call: TRBD2; clone_size: .; cdr3_aa: CASSPSGSGGNGELFF; cdr3_nt: TGTGCCAGCAGCCCCAGCGGGAGTGGTGGAAACGGGGAGCTGTTTTTT
j_call: TRBJ1-4; v_call: TRBV7-9; d_call: .; clone_size: .; cdr3_aa: CASISGLFLDEKLFF; cdr3_nt: TGTGCCAGCATCTCCGGTCTTTTTTTGGATGAAAAACTGTTTTTT
j_call: TRBJ2-1; v_call: TRBV6-2/TRBV6-3; d_call: .; clone_size: .; cdr3_aa: CASSFSGVNEQFF; cdr3_nt: TGTGCCAGCAGTTTTTCCGGGGTCAATGAGCAGTTCTTC
j_call: TRBJ2-3; v_call: TRBV6-5; d_call: .; clone_size: .; cdr3_aa: CASRGAGSNRDTQYF; cdr3_nt: TGTGCCAGCAGGGGGGCAGGGAGTAATAGGGATACGCAGTATTTT
j_call: TRBJ1-6; v_call: TRBV6-5; d_call: .; clone_size: once; cdr3_aa: CASSRQDGGNSPLHF; cdr3_nt: TGTGCCAGCAGTCGACAGGATGGGGGGAATTCACCCCTCCACTTT